This passage covers 10 T cell receptor beta chains from one sample sequenced in a study of OX40 agonist ivuxolimab in advanced cancers. The protocol was immunoSEQ multiplex PCR, while the TCRdb copy is restricted to in-frame clones and leaves out a portion. The repertoire holds under 50,000 clones, with about three quarters as singletons. Sequencing used CD4+ or CD8+ T cells sorted from blood, obtained in a trial of the OX40 agonist ivuxolimab. The receptor source for this set is an adult with an advanced solid tumor such as melanoma, head and neck, liver or kidney cancer.

V usage is TRBV11-1 and J usage is TRBJ2-2; no definite D call. Trimming shortened V by 6 bases and J by 3 bases, and 5 bases separated the two germline ends. Germline loops: CDR1 SGHAT, CDR2 FQDESV (reference sequence). The CDR3 spans 12 residues. This CDR3 is CASRDYTGELFF. In nucleotides, the CDR3 is TGTGCCAGCAGGGATTACACCGGGGAGCTGTTTTTT.

The J gene is TRBJ2-3, the V gene TRBV27; TRBD2 is a possible D gene (5 bases). Trimming cost V 11 bases and J 0 bases, with 15 bases left between them. The CDR3 spans 14 residues. CDR1 MNHEY and CDR2 SMNVEV come from the germline V gene (reference sequence). The CDR3 loop reads CAARTAVSTDTQYF. CDR3 nucleotide sequence: TGTGCCGCCAGGACTGCAGTTAGCACAGATACGCAGTATTTT.

The chain employs TRBV10-1 and TRBJ1-2; D call uncertain. The V and J ends lost 8 bases and 6 bases respectively, with 4 bases between them. The CDR3 runs 9 residues. Germline-derived CDR1 and CDR2 are WNHNN and SYGVQD (reference sequence). The CDR3 DNA reads as TGCGCCAGCGGAGATGGCTACACCTTC. Its translation is CASGDGYTF.

This chain joins TRBV2 and TRBJ1-1, with D uncertain. V was cut by 5 bases and J by 7 bases, with 5 bases left in between. This CDR3 spans 10 amino acids. The germline gives CDR1 SNHLY, CDR2 FYNNEI. The DNA of the CDR3 is TGTGCCAGCAGTACAGATGAAGCTTTCTTT. This translates into CASSTDEAFF.

The sample holds one count of this clone. The rearrangement links TRBV5-1 to TRBJ2-5; D may be TRBD2 (5 bases). Trimming left V 4 bases short and J 1 base short, with 14 bases between. Germline CDR1 is SGHRS and CDR2 is YFSETQ. The CDR3 is 15 residues long. The CDR3 DNA follows: TGCGCCAGCAGCCCCGGGGATCCCGGCCAAGAGACCCAGTACTTC. This translates into CASSPGDPGQETQYF.

The chain recombines TRBV19 with TRBJ2-7; the match to TRBD1 covers 7 bases. From germline, CDR1 is LNHDA and CDR2 SQIVND (reference sequence). V gave up 3 bases and J gave up 3 bases; unmatched junction bases: 5. The CDR3 length is 14 residues. The CDR3, as DNA: TGTGCCAGTAGTATTAATCCAGGGGGCTACGAGCAGTACTTC. It specifies CASSINPGGYEQYF.

The rearrangement uses TRBV12-5 and TRBJ2-7, with D possibly TRBD2 on 6 matching bases. This CDR3 has 13 residues. Germline CDR1 is LGHNT and CDR2 is FRNRAP. The V gene lost 6 bases and the J gene lost 1 base, with 10 bases spanning the gap. The CDR3 here is CASGGGVSYEQYF. DNA of the CDR3: TGTGCTAGTGGAGGAGGGGTTTCCTACGAGCAGTACTTC.

The rearrangement links TRBV19 to TRBJ1-2, with 7 bases aligning to TRBD1. The germline V gene has CDR1 LNHDA and CDR2 SQIVND (reference sequence). J gave up 2 bases and V 5 bases, and 11 bases lay outside the gene matches. CDR3 length: 16 amino acids. CDR3 residues: CASSRQGGDGNYGYTF. Written as DNA, the CDR3 is TGTGCCAGTAGTCGCCAGGGGGGAGACGGCAACTATGGCTACACCTTC.

This chain joins TRBV7-9 and TRBJ2-7, with a tentative D call TRBD1 (5 bases). The CDR3 consists of 15 residues. Trimming pared 3 bases from V and 0 bases from J, leaving 12 bases between. The germline V gene encodes CDR1 SEHNR and CDR2 FQNEAQ (reference sequence). The CDR3 region has the DNA TGTGCCAGCAGCTTCTTACAGGCTTTCTCCTACGAGCAGTACTTC. It codes for CASSFLQAFSYEQYF.

The J gene is TRBJ2-5, the V gene TRBV11-2; perhaps TRBD2 as D (5 bases). The CDR3 runs 13 residues. V was cut by 5 bases and J by 14 bases, with 21 bases left in between. Germline loops: CDR1 SGHAT, CDR2 FQNNGV. DNA for the CDR3: TGTGCCAGCAGCCCCCCCGGACTGGGAGAATTTTACTTC. Encoded protein: CASSPPGLGEFYF.